One sample yielded the 25 T cell receptor beta chains listed below, sequenced in a study of cytomegalovirus exposure and HLA in healthy donors. PCR employed 60 Vbeta and 13 Jbeta primers. Sequencing was performed with immunoSEQ multiplex PCR; in TCRdb, only in-frame clones are kept and a portion is missing. The sample comprises 35,000 to 40,000 clones, about 74% of which are singletons, and roughly 6.7% rests with the top ten. The sequencing input was PBMCs. Source of these receptors: a man aged 25-40 years in good health and CMV-seronegative.

The chain carries TRBV5-1 and TRBJ1-2, with a possible D match to TRBD1 (6 bases). Looked up from germline, CDR1 is SGHRS and CDR2 is YFSETQ. The CDR3 length is 14 residues. V was shortened by 1 base and J by 4 bases, with 11 bases between the two germline ends. The CDR3 sequence is CASSLSGQSYGYTF. In nucleotides, the CDR3 is TGCGCCAGCAGCTTGTCAGGACAGTCCTATGGCTACACCTTC.

The rearrangement joins TRBV5-1 to TRBJ2-1; no clear D. Per the germline V gene, CDR1 is SGHRS and CDR2 is YFSETQ. The CDR3 loop spans 14 amino acids. V was trimmed by 0 bases and J by 3 bases, leaving 7 bases between them. The CDR3 loop reads CASSLDSYYNEQFF. CDR3 DNA sequence: TGCGCCAGCAGCTTGGACAGTTACTACAATGAGCAGTTCTTC.

The V and J genes are TRBV18 and TRBJ2-4; TRBD2 might be the D (7 bases). V shed 1 base and J shed 1 base, with 14 bases lying between them. From germline, CDR1 is KGHSH and CDR2 LQKENI. The CDR3 has 17 residues. The CDR3 region is CASSPQGGGRAKNIQYF. The DNA for the CDR3 is TGTGCCAGCTCACCACAGGGAGGGGGACGGGCCAAAAACATTCAGTACTTC.

In its sample, this clone was seen a few times. This rearrangement joins TRBV11-2 to TRBJ2-7; 9 nucleotides line up with TRBD2. CDR3 length: 16 amino acids. V lost 5 bases, J lost 0 bases, and 8 bases stayed unmatched. Germline CDR1 is SGHAT and CDR2 is FQNNGV. DNA of the CDR3: TGTGCCAGCAGCCCCGCTAGCGGGGTGAGCTCCTACGAGCAGTACTTC. This encodes CASSPASGVSSYEQYF.

Only one count was recorded for this clone. The chain recombines TRBV7-2 with TRBJ2-7; D is unclear. Trimming cost V 4 bases and J 0 bases, with 7 bases left between them. Germline V lookup: CDR1 SGHTA, CDR2 FQGNSA. The CDR3 loop spans 13 amino acids. CDR3 nucleotide sequence: TGTGCCAGCAGCTCCTCCCCCTCCTACGAGCAGTACTTC. Its protein product is CASSSSPSYEQYF.

The rearrangement links TRBV29-1 to TRBJ2-1, with 9 bases fitting TRBD2. The germline V gene encodes CDR1 SQVTM and CDR2 ANQGSEA. The V and J ends lost 4 bases and 7 bases, in that order; junction bases with no gene match: 5. CDR3 length: 13 residues. The CDR3 sequence: CSVVAGVGNEQFF. The CDR3 DNA sequence: TGCAGCGTTGTAGCGGGGGTGGGGAATGAGCAGTTCTTC.

The chain joins TRBV7-3 to TRBJ2-5; D is perhaps TRBD2 (5 bases). Germline CDR1 reads SGHTA; CDR2 reads FQGTGA. Trimming shortened V by 1 base and J by 5 bases, and 11 bases separated the two germline ends. CDR3 length: 14 amino acids. The CDR3 coding sequence is TGTGCCAGCAGCTTAAGTGGGAGCCGGGAGACCCAGTACTTC. This gives the protein CASSLSGSRETQYF.

The rearrangement joins TRBV15 to TRBJ2-1; 8 bases match TRBD2. Germline loops: CDR1 LNHNV, CDR2 YYDKDF (reference sequence). This CDR3 contains 17 residues. The trim removed 0 bases at V and 3 bases at J, leaving 7 bases unmatched. The CDR3, as DNA: TGTGCCACCAGCAGAGAGTCTAGCGGGTTTGGCTACAATGAGCAGTTCTTC. It is translated as CATSRESSGFGYNEQFF.

The gene calls are TRBV5-4 and TRBJ2-7, with TRBD1 matching 10 bases. The CDR3 is 14 amino acids. After removal of 1 base from V and 6 bases from J, the junction contained 4 bases not matched to a gene. Germline V CDR1 and CDR2: SGHNT, YYREEE (reference sequence). The CDR3 loop is CASSLSDRGREQYF. Written as DNA, the CDR3 is TGTGCCAGCAGCTTGTCCGACAGGGGGCGCGAGCAGTACTTC.

The chain is built from TRBV28 and TRBJ2-3; 12 nucleotides agree with TRBD2. Germline V gives CDR1 MDHEN, CDR2 SYDVKM. The CDR3 totals 17 residues. V shed 4 bases and J 5 bases; nucleotides not matched to a gene: 10. The CDR3, as DNA: TGTGCCAGCAGTTGGGGACTAGCGGGCATCAGGGGAGATACGCAGTATTTT. Its protein is CASSWGLAGIRGDTQYF.

With respect to this clone: An end of the junction does not agree with germline; a read error may underlie this. The chain has TRBV6-5 and TRBJ1-2; D uncertain. This CDR3 spans 13 amino acids. Germline assignment: CDR1 MNHEY and CDR2 SVGAGI. CDR3 nucleotides: TGTGCCAGCAATCCCACGAAGAGCGGACCCTACCCCTTC. The encoded protein is CASNPTKSGPYPF.

V usage is TRBV19 and J usage is TRBJ1-2; D may be TRBD1 (6 bases). The CDR3 spans 14 residues. V shed 3 bases and J shed 6 bases, with 14 bases lying between them. Per the germline V gene, CDR1 is LNHDA and CDR2 is SQIVND (reference sequence). The CDR3 region has the DNA TGTGCCAGTAGTATGCAGGGGCTACCCCATGGCTACACCTTC. Its translation is CASSMQGLPHGYTF.

This clone has just a few counts. This chain uses TRBV7-9 with TRBJ2-7; D is unclear. Trimming removed 1 base from V and 5 bases from J, with 9 bases in between. Germline loops: CDR1 SEHNR, CDR2 FQNEAQ (reference sequence). This CDR3 region has 13 residues. CDR3 loop: CASSLGQVNEQYF. The CDR3 nucleotides read TGTGCCAGCAGCTTAGGGCAGGTCAACGAGCAGTACTTC.

This chain links TRBV6-1 with TRBJ2-1, with D perhaps matching TRBD2 (6 bases). Between the trimmed V and J ends, which lost 3 bases and 6 bases, there was a span of 12 bases. This CDR3 spans 14 amino acids. The germline CDR1 and CDR2 sequences are MNHNS and SASEGT. The CDR3 protein is CASSDRGFGNEQFF. In DNA form, the CDR3 reads TGTGCCAGCAGTGACCGGGGGTTTGGCAATGAGCAGTTCTTC.

V usage is TRBV28 and J usage is TRBJ2-1; tentative D call: TRBD2 (5 bases). This CDR3 has 16 amino acids. Germline V gene data show CDR1 as MDHEN and CDR2 as SYDVKM. V lost 5 bases and J 0 bases, leaving 14 bases between the germline ends. CDR3 loop: CASSKRGPSSYNEQFF. The DNA for the CDR3 is TGTGCCAGCAGTAAACGAGGGCCAAGCTCCTACAATGAGCAGTTCTTC. The entire variable domain, with the rest obtained from reference TRBV28 and TRBJ2-1, is as follows: DVKVTQSSRYLVKRTGEKVFLECVQDMDHENMFWYRQDPGLGLRLIYFSYDVKMKEKGDIPEGYSVSREKKERFSLILESASTNQTSMYLCASSKRGPSSYNEQFFGPGTRLTVL.

J is TRBJ2-1 and V is TRBV11-2, with 7 bases identical to TRBD2. V shed 1 base and J 4 bases; nucleotides not matched to a gene: 7. CDR3 length: 16 residues. Germline V gene sequence: CDR1 SGHAT, CDR2 FQNNGV. CDR3 region: CASSLGLERGYNEQFF. The CDR3 nucleotides are TGTGCCAGCAGCTTAGGCTTGGAGCGGGGTTACAATGAGCAGTTCTTC.

The V and J genes are TRBV7-9 and TRBJ2-7; 8 bases fit TRBD2. This CDR3 is built from 15 residues. Germline CDR1 SEHNR, CDR2 FQNEAQ (reference sequence). With V trimmed by 0 bases and J by 3 bases, 4 bases remained unmatched. Here the CDR3 DNA reads TGTGCCAGCAGCTTAGCTAGCGGGACACTCTACGAGCAGTACTTC. Amino acids: CASSLASGTLYEQYF. The full variable domain, completed using reference TRBV7-9 and TRBJ2-7, is DTGVSQNPRHKITKRGQNVTFRCDPISEHNRLYWYRQTLGQGPEFLTYFQNEAQLEKSRLLSDRFSAERPKGSFSTLEIQRTEQGDSAMYLCASSLASGTLYEQYFGPGTRLTVT.

This chain joins TRBV12-5 and TRBJ2-7; TRBD1 might be the D (6 bases). The CDR3 has 13 residues. CDR1 is LGHNT and CDR2 is FRNRAP in the germline V gene. Trimming pared 6 bases from V and 4 bases from J, leaving 13 bases between. CDR3 sequence (DNA): TGTGCTAGTGGCCTCACAGGGAGATACGAGCAGTACTTC. Translated: CASGLTGRYEQYF.

Points on this clone: Within the sample, other DNA sequences also encode this same CDR3. This chain connects TRBV27 to TRBJ1-6; D perhaps matches TRBD1 (6 bases). There are 11 residues in the CDR3. The V end lost 6 bases, the J end lost 14 bases, and 11 bases lay between the germline ends. CDR1 is MNHEY, CDR2 SMNVEV, per germline (reference sequence). The CDR3: CASRSQGTLHF. CDR3 nucleotide sequence: TGTGCCAGCAGATCACAGGGCACCCTCCACTTT.

The chain is built from TRBV10-3 and TRBJ1-5; D not resolved. There are 14 residues in the CDR3. The V end lost 6 bases, the J end lost 6 bases, and 15 bases lay between the germline ends. Per the germline V gene, CDR1 is ENHRY and CDR2 is SYGVKD. The CDR3 reads CAISPPPAGQPQHF. The CDR3 bases are TGTGCCATCAGCCCACCCCCGGCGGGTCAGCCCCAGCATTTT.

The chain links TRBV11-1 to TRBJ2-1, with 12 bases matching TRBD2. V shed 10 bases, J shed 9 bases, and the junction held 10 bases outside the gene matches. CDR3 length: 14 amino acids. Germline-derived CDR1 and CDR2 are SGHAT and FQDESV (reference sequence). The CDR3 loop is CATTTSGGHSEQFF. CDR3 DNA: TGTGCCACCACGACTAGCGGGGGACATAGTGAGCAGTTCTTC. The variable domain in full, completed from reference TRBV11-1 and TRBJ2-1, reads EAEVAQSPRYKITEKSQAVAFWCDPISGHATLYWYRQILGQGPELLVQFQDESVVDDSQLPKDRFSAERLKGVDSTLKIQPAELGDSAMYLCATTTSGGHSEQFFGPGTRLTVL.

V is TRBV27 and J is TRBJ2-3; weak D call: TRBD2 (5 bases). Germline V gene lookup returns CDR1 MNHEY and CDR2 SMNVEV (reference sequence). V lost 8 bases to trimming and J lost 3 bases, with 21 bases between them. CDR3 size: 16 residues. The CDR3 DNA reads as TGTGCCAGCGGCCCCCAGAGCGGTAGCGAAACAGATACGCAGTATTTT. Protein sequence: CASGPQSGSETDTQYF.

The chain recombines TRBV4-1 with TRBJ2-7, with a tentative D call TRBD1 (5 bases). Germline loops: CDR1 MGHRA, CDR2 YSYEKL. This CDR3 contains 15 residues. The V and J ends lost 4 bases and 5 bases respectively, with 18 bases between them. The CDR3 loop is CASSPLSPGRNEQYF. CDR3 in DNA: TGCGCCAGCAGCCCTTTGTCCCCAGGGCGGAACGAGCAGTACTTC.

The V call is TRBV11-2, the J call TRBJ1-3, with D possibly TRBD1 on 5 matching bases. V was clipped by 2 bases and J by 1 base, with 18 bases between them. This CDR3 has 18 residues. Germline CDR1 and CDR2: SGHAT and FQNNGV. The CDR3 sequence: CASSLRGASAQSGNTIYF. CDR3 DNA: TGTGCCAGCAGCTTAAGGGGCGCCTCTGCTCAATCTGGAAACACCATATATTTT.

Only one count was recorded for this clone. This chain uses TRBV9 with TRBJ2-1; 11 nucleotides line up with TRBD2. The CDR3 totals 16 residues. Trimming removed 0 bases from V and 6 bases from J; junction bases left unmatched: 5. CDR1 and CDR2 from the germline V gene are SGDLS and YYNGEE. CDR3 nucleotide sequence: TGTGCCAGCAGCGTAGGTCGACTAGCGGGGAGCAATGAGCAGTTCTTC. Protein: CASSVGRLAGSNEQFF.